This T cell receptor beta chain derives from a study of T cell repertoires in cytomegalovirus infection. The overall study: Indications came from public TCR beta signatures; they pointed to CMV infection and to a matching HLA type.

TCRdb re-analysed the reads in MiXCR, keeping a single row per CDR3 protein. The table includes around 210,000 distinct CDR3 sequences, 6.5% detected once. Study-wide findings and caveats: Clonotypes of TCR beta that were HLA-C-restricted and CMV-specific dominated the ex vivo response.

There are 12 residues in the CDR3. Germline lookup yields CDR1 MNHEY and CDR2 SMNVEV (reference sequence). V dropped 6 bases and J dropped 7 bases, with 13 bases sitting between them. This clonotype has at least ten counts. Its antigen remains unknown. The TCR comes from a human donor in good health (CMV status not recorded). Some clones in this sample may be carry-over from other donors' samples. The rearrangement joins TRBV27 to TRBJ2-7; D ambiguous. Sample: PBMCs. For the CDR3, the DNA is TGTGCCAGCAGCCAACTTGGAAGAGAGCAGTACTTC. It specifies CASSQLGREQYF.